This T cell receptor (beta chain) was identified during a study of CD8 T cells in ankylosing spondylitis. For TCR beta, libraries came from quantitative 5'-RACE with molecular barcodes. TCRdb re-derived calls from the 5' RACE reads in MiXCR, one entry per CDR3 protein. The data show around 220,000 distinct CDR3 sequences, with around 20% seen just once and about 44% held by the top ten. Germline V CDR1 and CDR2: SGHVS, FQNEAQ. This CDR3 region has 16 residues. J lost 7 bases, V lost 5 bases, and 13 bases had no gene match. As concerns this clonotype: Its antigen is as yet unknown.

Broader study findings: CD8+ disease-linked clones were present at relatively low frequencies in blood. There was reportedly significant enrichment of clones that were disease-linked in matched ankylosing spondylitis synovial fluid. Some motif variants had been reported before (in reactive arthritis synovial fluid and blood). A TCR beta motif of roughly 8 highly homologous variants seemed to mark ankylosing spondylitis blood.

The chain is built from TRBV7-8 and TRBJ1-2; 10 bases are shared with TRBD1. The receptor was derived from a male donor with ankylosing spondylitis. Material: blood, either unsorted or a sorted T cell fraction (not recorded which). The CDR3 sequence is CASSPGTGAHVGGYTF. The CDR3 DNA follows: TGTGCCAGCAGCCCGGGGACAGGGGCTCATGTAGGTGGCTACACCTTC.